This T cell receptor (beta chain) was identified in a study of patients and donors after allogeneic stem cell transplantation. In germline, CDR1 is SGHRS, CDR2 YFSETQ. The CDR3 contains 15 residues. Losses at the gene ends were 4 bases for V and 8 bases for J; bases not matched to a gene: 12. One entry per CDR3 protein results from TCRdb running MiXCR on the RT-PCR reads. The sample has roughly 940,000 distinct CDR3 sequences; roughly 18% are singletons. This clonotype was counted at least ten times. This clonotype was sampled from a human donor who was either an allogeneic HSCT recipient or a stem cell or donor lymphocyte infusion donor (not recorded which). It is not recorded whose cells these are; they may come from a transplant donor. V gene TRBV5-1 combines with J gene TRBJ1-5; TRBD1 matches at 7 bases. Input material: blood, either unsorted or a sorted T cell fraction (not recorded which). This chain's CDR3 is CASSPWDSREEPQHF. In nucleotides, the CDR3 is TGCGCCAGCAGCCCCTGGGACAGCCGGGAGGAGCCCCAGCATTTT.